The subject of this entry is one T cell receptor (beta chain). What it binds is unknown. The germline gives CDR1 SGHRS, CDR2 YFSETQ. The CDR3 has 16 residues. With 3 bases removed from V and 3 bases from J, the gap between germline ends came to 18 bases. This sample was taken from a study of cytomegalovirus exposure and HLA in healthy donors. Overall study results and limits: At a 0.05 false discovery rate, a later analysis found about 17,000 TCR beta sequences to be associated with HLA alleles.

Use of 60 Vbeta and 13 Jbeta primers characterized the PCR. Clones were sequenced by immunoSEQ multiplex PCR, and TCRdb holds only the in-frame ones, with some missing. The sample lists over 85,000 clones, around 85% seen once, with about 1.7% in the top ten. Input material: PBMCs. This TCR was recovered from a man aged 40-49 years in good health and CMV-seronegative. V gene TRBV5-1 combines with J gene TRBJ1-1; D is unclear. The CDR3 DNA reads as TGCGCCAGCAGCTCATTCTCCGGGGAGATGTACACTGAAGCTTTCTTT. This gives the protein CASSSFSGEMYTEAFF.